The clone carrying this TCR beta chain was observed a few times. This sample is part of a study of blood T cell repertoires in COVID-19. Study information: T cells, B-cell-depleted T cells, or PBMCs supplied cDNA or gDNA.

The CDR3 has 14 residues. Losses at the gene ends were 4 bases for V and 7 bases for J; bases not matched to a gene: 5. Germline V gene data show CDR1 as LNHDA and CDR2 as SQIVND (reference sequence). In the original analysis: Estimated nucleated cell counts came from reference gene primer amplification. Method: immunoSEQ multiplex PCR; TCRdb's copy keeps in-frame clones and lacks some. For V, J and clone size, that table is used; D and trimming come from the DNA. The repertoire includes about 140,000 clones, approximately 80% of them detected once, and 4.5% to 5% sits in the top ten. The TCR originated in a woman older than 75 with active or convalescent COVID-19. This chain uses TRBV19 with TRBJ1-5; 9 nucleotides align to TRBD1. The sample taken for sequencing was peripheral blood. The CDR3 region has the DNA TGTGCCAGTAGTAACGACAGGGGGTGGCAGCCCCAGCATTTT. It encodes CASSNDRGWQPQHF.